These T cell receptor beta chains were read from a single sample in a study of T cell changes during pregnancy in multiple sclerosis. Sequencing used immunoSEQ multiplex PCR; TCRdb keeps in-frame clones, though not all of them. There are about 56,000 clones in the sample; about nine tenths occur only once, and 2% to 2.5% lies in the top ten. The sample consisted of peripheral blood, taken in the first trimester of pregnancy. The receptors stem from a female donor in good health, enrolled as a control in a pregnancy study. Each CDR3 is given with its conserved first and last residue. Each record gives: clone size, V gene, D gene, J gene, CDR3 DNA, CDR3 protein. A D gene is named only where the DNA matches it firmly. Some rows have no size entry. The others give once, few or many, or a class for an expanded clone.

size: -; V: TRBV6-5; D: -; J: TRBJ2-6; DNA: TGTGCCAGCAGTTACTCGTCCGGGTCTGGGGCCAACGTCCTGACTTTC; CDR3: CASSYSSGSGANVLTF
size: -; V: TRBV7-9; D: -; J: TRBJ2-7; DNA: TGTGCCAGCAGGAGTAGCGGAAGCTCCTACGAGCAGTACTTC; CDR3: CASRSSGSSYEQYF
size: once; V: TRBV9; D: TRBD2; J: TRBJ2-7; DNA: TGTGCCAGCAACCCGGGACTAGCGGGAAACTACGAGCAGTACTTC; CDR3: CASNPGLAGNYEQYF
size: -; V: TRBV6-5; D: -; J: TRBJ2-1; DNA: TGTGCCAGCACTTTCGGTAGAGGGCAGTTCTTC; CDR3: CASTFGRGQFF
size: -; V: TRBV18; D: TRBD1; J: TRBJ2-1; DNA: TGTGCCAGCTCACCATTTCAGGGGGCGAACTACAATGAGCAGTTCTTC; CDR3: CASSPFQGANYNEQFF
size: few; V: TRBV30; D: TRBD1; J: TRBJ1-6; DNA: TGTGCCTGGAGTCCCGGGACAGCATCTTCACCCCTCCACTTT; CDR3: CAWSPGTASSPLHF
size: -; V: TRBV11-3; D: TRBD2; J: TRBJ2-1; DNA: TGTGCCAGCTCACACGGGACTAGCGGGAGTGGCGAGCAGTTCTTC; CDR3: CASSHGTSGSGEQFF
size: -; V: TRBV7-9; D: -; J: TRBJ1-1; DNA: TGTGCCAGCAGCTTATGGGGCGAGAACACTGAAGCTTTCTTT; CDR3: CASSLWGENTEAFF
size: -; V: TRBV19; D: -; J: TRBJ1-1; DNA: TGTGCCAGTAGTTTGGAGGGTATGACTGAAGCTTTCTTT; CDR3: CASSLEGMTEAFF
size: -; V: TRBV7-2; D: -; J: TRBJ1-1; DNA: TGTGCCAGCAGCTTAGAGTTTTGGGCCAGGGCGAACACTGAAGCTTTCTTT; CDR3: CASSLEFWARANTEAFF
size: few; V: TRBV5-1; D: TRBD2; J: TRBJ2-6; DNA: TGCGCCAGCAGCTTGGCCGCGGGAGGTGGGGCCAACGTCCTGACTTTC; CDR3: CASSLAAGGGANVLTF
size: -; V: TRBV7-9; D: -; J: TRBJ1-2; DNA: TGTGCCAGCAGCCGCCGAGTCGGCAGGAGGGATGGCTACACCTTC; CDR3: CASSRRVGRRDGYTF
size: -; V: TRBV30; D: -; J: TRBJ1-6; DNA: TGTGCCTGGAGTGCGGGGGGCGGTTATAATTCACCCCTCCACTTT; CDR3: CAWSAGGGYNSPLHF
size: -; V: TRBV5-6; D: -; J: TRBJ2-7; DNA: TGTGCCAGCAGCCACCGGACGGACTTCTACGAGCAGTACTTC; CDR3: CASSHRTDFYEQYF
size: once; V: TRBV4-1; D: TRBD1; J: TRBJ1-2; DNA: TGCGCCAGCAGCCAAAACATGGGAAATACAGGGGCTAACTATGGCTACACCTTC; CDR3: CASSQNMGNTGANYGYTF
size: once; V: TRBV5-1; D: TRBD2; J: TRBJ2-1; DNA: TGCGCCAGCAGCAGCGGCGGGGAGGGACGGGAGAAGTTCTTC; CDR3: CASSSGGEGREKFF
size: -; V: TRBV7-2; D: -; J: TRBJ2-7; DNA: TGTGCCAGCAGCTTAGAACACAGTTCCATACTAGTTCTCGAGCAGTACTTC; CDR3: CASSLEHSSILVLEQYF
size: -; V: TRBV5-1; D: TRBD2; J: TRBJ2-1; DNA: TGCGCCAGCAACCCCCCATCCCTCAGCGGGGGGGGGTACAATGAGCAGTTCTTC; CDR3: CASNPPSLSGGGYNEQFF
size: -; V: TRBV29-1; D: -; J: TRBJ2-2; DNA: TGCAGCGTGGAACAGGGATTGACCGGGGAGCTGTTTTTT; CDR3: CSVEQGLTGELFF
size: once; V: TRBV6-5; D: TRBD1; J: TRBJ1-4; DNA: TGTGCCAGCAGGCCCGACAGGGGAAGTAATGAAAAACTGTTTTTT; CDR3: CASRPDRGSNEKLFF
size: -; V: TRBV7-9; D: -; J: TRBJ2-1; DNA: TGTGCCAGCAGCTCAAGCGGAGCTAGATACAATGAGCAGTTCTTC; CDR3: CASSSSGARYNEQFF
size: -; V: TRBV5-5; D: TRBD2; J: TRBJ2-7; DNA: TGTGCCAGCAGCTTAGGCCTAGCGGGGCTCGAGCAGTACTTC; CDR3: CASSLGLAGLEQYF
size: -; V: TRBV7-9; D: -; J: TRBJ1-1; DNA: TGTGCCAGCAGCCCAACACCGCGACAGAACACTGAAGCTTTCTTT; CDR3: CASSPTPRQNTEAFF
size: -; V: TRBV4-1; D: TRBD1; J: TRBJ1-5; DNA: TGCGCCACCTCAGCGCCAGGGGGGCCCCAGCATTTT; CDR3: CATSAPGGPQHF
size: -; V: TRBV10-3; D: TRBD1; J: TRBJ1-1; DNA: TGTGCCATCAGCCCGACAGGGGTCCTCACTGAAGCTTTCTTT; CDR3: CAISPTGVLTEAFF
size: -; V: TRBV6-6; D: -; J: TRBJ2-5; DNA: TGTGCCAGCAGTTATGTGGGGGCTCACCAAGAGACCCAGTACTTC; CDR3: CASSYVGAHQETQYF
size: once; V: TRBV6-1; D: -; J: TRBJ2-7; DNA: TGTGCCAGCAGTGACCCGGGTAACGAGCAGTACTTC; CDR3: CASSDPGNEQYF
size: -; V: TRBV7-6; D: TRBD2; J: TRBJ2-7; DNA: TGTGCCAGCAGTCCAACTAGCGGGGGCGGCGAGCAGTACTTC; CDR3: CASSPTSGGGEQYF
size: -; V: TRBV9; D: -; J: TRBJ2-7; DNA: TGTGCCAGCAGCGGGGGGGTGGGGAGTTGGTACGAGCAGTACTTC; CDR3: CASSGGVGSWYEQYF
size: -; V: TRBV27; D: TRBD1; J: TRBJ2-2; DNA: TGTGCCAGCAGTTTATTCTCTGTGATGGGACAGGGGGGCACCGGGGAGCTGTTTTTT; CDR3: CASSLFSVMGQGGTGELFF
size: -; V: TRBV2; D: -; J: TRBJ1-1; DNA: TGTGCCAGCTCCAAGGGTAGGGGGACCCCTGAAGCTTTCTTT; CDR3: CASSKGRGTPEAFF
size: once; V: TRBV19; D: -; J: TRBJ2-7; DNA: TGTGCCAGTAGTAGGGCGGGACCGAGGGACGAGCAGTACTTC; CDR3: CASSRAGPRDEQYF
size: -; V: TRBV6-5; D: TRBD2; J: TRBJ2-1; DNA: TGTGCCAGCAGATTTAGCGGGAGTCGAGATGAGCAGTTCTTC; CDR3: CASRFSGSRDEQFF
size: -; V: TRBV19; D: TRBD1; J: TRBJ1-5; DNA: TGTGCCAGTAGTGAGACAGGGGGAAATCAGCCCCAGCATTTT; CDR3: CASSETGGNQPQHF
size: once; V: TRBV2; D: -; J: TRBJ2-7; DNA: TGTGCCAGCCGAGACAGGGAGGACTACGAGCAGTACTTC; CDR3: CASRDREDYEQYF
size: once; V: TRBV6-4; D: TRBD2; J: TRBJ2-3; DNA: TGTGCCAGCAGTGTAGATACTAGCGGAGCCACAGATACGCAGTATTTT; CDR3: CASSVDTSGATDTQYF
size: few; V: TRBV10-3; D: TRBD1; J: TRBJ1-1; DNA: TGTGCCATCAGGCCCTCGACAGGGAAGTTGACTGAAGCTTTCTTT; CDR3: CAIRPSTGKLTEAFF
size: -; V: TRBV7-9; D: -; J: TRBJ1-6; DNA: TGTGCCAGCAGCCTATCCGGAACAGATTATAATTCACCCCTCCACTTT; CDR3: CASSLSGTDYNSPLHF
size: once; V: TRBV25-1; D: TRBD1; J: TRBJ2-1; DNA: TGTGCCAGCAGTGACCCAGCAGGTGGACAGGGTGAGCAGTTCTTC; CDR3: CASSDPAGGQGEQFF
size: -; V: TRBV4-1; D: -; J: TRBJ2-3; DNA: TGCGCCAGCAGCCAGTTGGGGGGGGCCACAGATACGCAGTATTTT; CDR3: CASSQLGGATDTQYF
size: -; V: TRBV2; D: -; J: TRBJ2-7; DNA: TGTGCCAGCAGGGCCCAGGGAAACTACGAGCAGTACTTC; CDR3: CASRAQGNYEQYF
size: -; V: TRBV19; D: TRBD1; J: TRBJ1-2; DNA: TGTGCCAGTAGCCTGGGACAGCTCGGTATAGGGTATGGCTACACCTTC; CDR3: CASSLGQLGIGYGYTF
size: few; V: TRBV28; D: -; J: TRBJ1-1; DNA: TGTGCCAGCAGTTTACAGGGGATGAACACTGAAGCTTTCTTT; CDR3: CASSLQGMNTEAFF
size: once; V: TRBV28; D: TRBD2; J: TRBJ2-2; DNA: TGTGCCAGCAGTTTACGGGACTATTTCGGGGAGCTGTTTTTT; CDR3: CASSLRDYFGELFF
size: -; V: TRBV13; D: TRBD2; J: TRBJ2-1; DNA: TGTGCCAGCAGCCCCCCGATTTGGGCGGGAGGGAATGAGCAGTTCTTC; CDR3: CASSPPIWAGGNEQFF
size: few; V: TRBV6-1; D: -; J: TRBJ1-1; DNA: TGTGCCAGCAGTGAAGAGGGGGGGGCGGGGAACACTGAAGCTTTCTTT; CDR3: CASSEEGGAGNTEAFF
size: -; V: TRBV2; D: TRBD2; J: TRBJ2-7; DNA: TGTGCCAGCAGTGTGTTCCTAGCGGGAGAGGTTGGCGAGCAGTACTTC; CDR3: CASSVFLAGEVGEQYF
size: -; V: TRBV27; D: -; J: TRBJ2-5; DNA: TGTGCCAGCAGTTTATTGGGAGCCCAAGAGACCCAGTACTTC; CDR3: CASSLLGAQETQYF
size: -; V: TRBV30; D: -; J: TRBJ2-5; DNA: TGTGCCTGGGGGATATCTCGGGGGACCCAGTACTTC; CDR3: CAWGISRGTQYF
size: -; V: TRBV5-1; D: TRBD1; J: TRBJ2-7; DNA: TGCGCCAGCAGCTTGGCGGCAGGGGGCTCCTACGAGCAGTACTTC; CDR3: CASSLAAGGSYEQYF
size: -; V: TRBV10-3; D: TRBD2; J: TRBJ2-1; DNA: TGTGCCGCCACCCAACTAGCGGGTCCCCCGAGCTCCTACAATGAGCAGTTCTTC; CDR3: CAATQLAGPPSSYNEQFF
size: -; V: TRBV2; D: -; J: TRBJ1-4; DNA: TGTGCCAGCAGTGAAGGAAGGCAGGGTGGGTTAACTAATGAAAAACTGTTTTTT; CDR3: CASSEGRQGGLTNEKLFF
size: -; V: TRBV5-4; D: -; J: TRBJ2-1; DNA: TGTGCCAGCAGCTTGGGGGAGTTGGTTGTCAATGAGCAGTTCTTC; CDR3: CASSLGELVVNEQFF